These T cell receptor beta chains were read from a single sample in a study of blood T cell repertoires in COVID-19. Sequencing was performed with immunoSEQ multiplex PCR; in TCRdb, only in-frame clones are kept and a portion is missing. The data hold about 350,000 clones, with about 89% observed a single time. Sequencing used PBMCs or T cells enriched from blood (not recorded which). The receptor source for this set is a woman aged 25 to 39 who had recovered from COVID-19. Both conserved end residues are part of each CDR3. Each record gives: J gene, D gene, V gene, clone size, CDR3 DNA, CDR3 protein. D genes are given only for firm matches. Where a row states a size, it is once, few, many or the class of an expanded clone; other rows omit it.

>TRBJ2-3|NA|TRBV15|NA
TGTGCCACCAGCAGAGCGGGGACTTCCACAGATACGCAGTATTTT
CATSRAGTSTDTQYF
>TRBJ2-7|TRBD1|TRBV15|NA
TGTGCCACCAGCACCTCATTCCGGGACAGGGTGGGCGAGCAGTACTTC
CATSTSFRDRVGEQYF
>TRBJ2-1|NA|TRBV11-3|NA
TGTGCCAGCAGCTCCCGACAAGAGTCCTACAATGAGCAGTTCTTC
CASSSRQESYNEQFF
>TRBJ1-2|TRBD1|TRBV4-3|NA
TGCGCCAGCAGCCAAGCCGGGACAGAGGATGGCTACACCTTC
CASSQAGTEDGYTF
>TRBJ2-1|TRBD1|TRBV6-6|NA
TGTGCCAGCAATCCCCGGGTCGGGACAGGGGGTGATGAGCAGTTCTTC
CASNPRVGTGGDEQFF
>TRBJ2-3|TRBD2|TRBV30|NA
TGTGCCTGGAGTGCGGGAGGAGCGGGGCCCCCCAATACGCAGTATTTT
CAWSAGGAGPPNTQYF
>TRBJ2-2|TRBD1|TRBV3-1/TRBV3-2|NA
TGTGCCAGCAGCCAGGGACAGGGGGCAACCGGGGAGCTGTTTTTT
CASSQGQGATGELFF
>TRBJ1-2|NA|TRBV28|NA
TGTGCCAGCAGTTTTCCAGGCTTCTATGGCTACACCTTC
CASSFPGFYGYTF
>TRBJ1-2|NA|TRBV5-4|NA
NA
CASSQGQYFGYGYTF
>TRBJ1-5|NA|TRBV19|NA
TGTGCCAGTAGTATAGCTTTTCAGCCCCAGCATTTT
CASSIAFQPQHF
>TRBJ1-1|NA|TRBV27|NA
TGTGCCAGCAGTTCCAGGCCTGGTATCGTTGAAGCTTTCTTT
CASSSRPGIVEAFF
>TRBJ2-7|NA|TRBV6-5|NA
TGTGCCAGCAGCCAGGGGCCTAACTACGAGCAGTACTTC
CASSQGPNYEQYF
>TRBJ1-5|NA|TRBV19|NA
TGTGCCAGTAGTAGGGGGCAGGGGTTCGGCAATCAGCCCCAGCATTTT
CASSRGQGFGNQPQHF
>TRBJ2-3|NA|TRBV6-5|NA
TGTGCCAGCAAACGATTACAGGGCACAGATACGCAGTATTTT
CASKRLQGTDTQYF
>TRBJ2-7|TRBD1|TRBV7-2|NA
TGTGCCAGCAGCTTGACAGGGGGCGGTCCCAGCGAGCAGTACTTC
CASSLTGGGPSEQYF
>TRBJ1-5|TRBD1|TRBV2|NA
TGTGCCAGCAGTGGGACAGGAGGTGATCAGCCCCAGCATTTT
CASSGTGGDQPQHF
>TRBJ1-6|NA|TRBV4-2|NA
TGTGCCAGCAGCCAAGATCCGGCAGGGGTAAATTCACCCCTCCACTTT
CASSQDPAGVNSPLHF
>TRBJ2-7|TRBD1|TRBV4-2|once
TGTGCCAGCAGCCAAGAAAACAGGGGTTCGCGCTACGAGCAGTACTTC
CASSQENRGSRYEQYF
>TRBJ2-7|NA|TRBV5-4|NA
TGTGCCAGCAGCCGGGCGGGGGCCCCCTACGAGCAGTACTTC
CASSRAGAPYEQYF
>TRBJ1-2|NA|TRBV7-9|NA
TGTGCCAGCAGCTCATGGGACAAGGGAGACTATGGCTACACCTTC
CASSSWDKGDYGYTF
>TRBJ2-3|NA|TRBV5-4|NA
TGTGCCAGCAGCTTGGGTATGAGTGGCACAGATACGCAGTATTTT
CASSLGMSGTDTQYF
>TRBJ2-7|TRBD2|TRBV11-2|NA
TGTGCCAGCAGCTTAGTAGGGTCGACTAGCGGGCTCTCCTACGAGCAGTACTTC
CASSLVGSTSGLSYEQYF
>TRBJ1-2|NA|TRBV9|NA
TGTGCCAGCAGCGTAGGGGCCCAGGGCGACTATGGCTACACCTTC
CASSVGAQGDYGYTF
>TRBJ2-3|NA|TRBV7-7|NA
TGTGCTAGCAGCACCACTAGCACAGATACGCAGTATTTT
CASSTTSTDTQYF
>TRBJ1-2|NA|TRBV27|NA
TGTGCCAGCAGCCAAACGGACCTCGGGAGGAACTATGGCTACACCTTC
CASSQTDLGRNYGYTF
>TRBJ2-7|TRBD2|TRBV25-1|NA
TGTGCCAGCACGGGGTTGACTAGCGGGTACGAGCAGTACTTC
CASTGLTSGYEQYF
>TRBJ1-1|NA|TRBV9|NA
TGTGCCAGCAGCGTATCAGCGAAGATGAGCACTGAAGCTTTCTTT
CASSVSAKMSTEAFF
>TRBJ2-7|TRBD2|TRBV4-3|NA
TGCGCCAGCAGCCAAGACTTCCGGGGGGGAGTCTACGAGCAGTACTTC
CASSQDFRGGVYEQYF
>TRBJ2-7|NA|TRBV7-6|NA
TGTGCCAGCAGCTTAGAGGCGGTGGGTGCCTACGAGCAGTACTTC
CASSLEAVGAYEQYF
>TRBJ1-4|NA|TRBV5-1|NA
TGCGCCAGCAGCTTGGGTGGGCTTGCAACTAATGAAAAACTGTTTTTT
CASSLGGLATNEKLFF
>TRBJ1-1|NA|TRBV12-3/TRBV12-4|NA
TGTGCCTCCTCCTTGAGCCCTACTGAAGCTTTCTTT
CASSLSPTEAFF
>TRBJ2-2|NA|TRBV21-1|NA
TGTGCCAGCAGCTACGGGACTTTACCGGGGGAGCTGTTTTTT
CASSYGTLPGELFF
>TRBJ1-1|TRBD1|TRBV7-9|NA
TGTGCCAGCAGCCCGTCCCGGGACAGGGATCAAGCTTTCTTT
CASSPSRDRDQAFF
>TRBJ1-2|TRBD1|TRBV3-1/TRBV3-2|NA
TGTGCCAGCAGCCCCCGGACAGGGTATGGCTACACCTTC
CASSPRTGYGYTF
>TRBJ2-7|NA|TRBV7-9|NA
TGTGCCAGCAGCGCCGAACCAGGGACCTACGAGCAGTACTTC
CASSAEPGTYEQYF
>TRBJ1-2|NA|TRBV28|NA
TGTGCCAGCAGTTTCTTTGCGGAGCAGTTTAACTATGGCTACACCTTC
CASSFFAEQFNYGYTF
>TRBJ1-5|NA|TRBV19|NA
TGTGCCAGTAGTTTCCACCGGGGGCCCCAGCATTTT
CASSFHRGPQHF
>TRBJ1-1|NA|TRBV7-2|few
TGTGCCAGCAGCTTAGGATGGAGACGGAACACTGAAGCTTTCTTT
CASSLGWRRNTEAFF
>TRBJ1-1|NA|TRBV7-9|NA
TGTGCCAGCAGGCCTAATTGGGGGCAGAACACTGAAGCTTTCTTT
CASRPNWGQNTEAFF
>TRBJ2-7|NA|TRBV7-2|NA
TGTGCCAGCAGTCTGGAGTCAGGGGCCTTCGACGAGCAGTACTTC
CASSLESGAFDEQYF
>TRBJ2-7|TRBD2|TRBV28|NA
TGTGCCAGCAGTGGGGGGGTCTTCCGCTACGAGCAGTACTTC
CASSGGVFRYEQYF
>TRBJ2-2|NA|TRBV3-1/TRBV3-2|NA
TGTGCCAGCAGCCAGGGCGGGGTAGGCGGGGAGCTGTTTTTT
CASSQGGVGGELFF
>TRBJ2-3|TRBD2|TRBV6-4|many
TGTGCCAGCAGTTCCCTCGGCGGGGGGAGCACAGATACGCAGTATTTT
CASSSLGGGSTDTQYF
>TRBJ1-2|TRBD1|TRBV6-2/TRBV6-3|NA
TGTGCCAGCAGCATCCCAGACAGGGGAGGTGGCTACACCTTC
CASSIPDRGGGYTF
>TRBJ2-6|TRBD1|TRBV29-1|once
TGCAGTGCCGGGACAGTCAGCTCTGGGGCCAACGTCCTGACTTTC
CSAGTVSSGANVLTF
>TRBJ1-6|NA|TRBV6-5|NA
TGTGCCAGCAGTCCGGCCCGCGGCGATTCACCCCTCCACTTT
CASSPARGDSPLHF
>TRBJ1-5|NA|TRBV18|NA
TGTGCCAGCTCACTGACTTCGGCCCCAGGGTATAGCAATCAGCCCCAGCATTTT
CASSLTSAPGYSNQPQHF
>TRBJ1-1|NA|TRBV11-2|NA
TGTGCCAGCAGCTTAGATCCTTCGGTGAACACTGAAGCTTTCTTT
CASSLDPSVNTEAFF
>TRBJ2-5|TRBD2|TRBV7-6|NA
TGTGCCAGCAGCTTAGCGCGGGGGGGCCAAGAGACCCAGTACTTC
CASSLARGGQETQYF